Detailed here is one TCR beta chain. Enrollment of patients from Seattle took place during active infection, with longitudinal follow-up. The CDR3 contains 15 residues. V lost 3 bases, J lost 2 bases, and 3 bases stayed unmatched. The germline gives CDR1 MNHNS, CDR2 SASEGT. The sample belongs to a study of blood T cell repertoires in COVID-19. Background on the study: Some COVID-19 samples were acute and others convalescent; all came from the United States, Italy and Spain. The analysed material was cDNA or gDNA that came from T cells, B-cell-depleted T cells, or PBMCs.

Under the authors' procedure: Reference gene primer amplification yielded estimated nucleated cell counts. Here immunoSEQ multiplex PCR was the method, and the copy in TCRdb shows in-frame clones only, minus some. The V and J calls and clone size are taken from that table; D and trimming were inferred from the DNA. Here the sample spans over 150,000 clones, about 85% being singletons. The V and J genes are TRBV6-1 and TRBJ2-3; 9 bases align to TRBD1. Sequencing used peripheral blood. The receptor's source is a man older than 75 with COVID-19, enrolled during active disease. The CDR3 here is CASSEDRGNTDTQYF. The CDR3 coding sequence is TGTGCCAGCAGTGAGGACAGGGGAAACACAGATACGCAGTATTTT.